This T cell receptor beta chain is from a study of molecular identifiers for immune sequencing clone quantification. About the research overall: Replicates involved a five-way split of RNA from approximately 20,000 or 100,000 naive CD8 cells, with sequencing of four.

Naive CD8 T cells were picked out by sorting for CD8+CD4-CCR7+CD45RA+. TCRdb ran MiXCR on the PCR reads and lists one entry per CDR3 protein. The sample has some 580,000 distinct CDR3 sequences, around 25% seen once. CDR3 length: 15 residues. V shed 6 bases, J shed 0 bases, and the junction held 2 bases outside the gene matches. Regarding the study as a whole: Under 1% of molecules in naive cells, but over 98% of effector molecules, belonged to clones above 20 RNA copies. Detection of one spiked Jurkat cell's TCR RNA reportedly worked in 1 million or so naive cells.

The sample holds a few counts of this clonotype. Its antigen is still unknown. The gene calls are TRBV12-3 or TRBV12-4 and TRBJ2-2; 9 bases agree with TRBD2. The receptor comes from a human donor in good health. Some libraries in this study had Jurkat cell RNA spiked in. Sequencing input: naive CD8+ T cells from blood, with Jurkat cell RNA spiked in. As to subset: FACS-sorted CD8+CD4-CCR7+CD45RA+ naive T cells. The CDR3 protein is CASRGLAPNTGELFF. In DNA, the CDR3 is TGTGCCAGCAGGGGACTAGCCCCGAACACCGGGGAGCTGTTTTTT.